One and the same sample provided the 8 T cell receptor beta chains below, sequenced in a study of memory CD4+ T cells and cytomegalovirus serostatus. The assay was immunoSEQ multiplex PCR, and TCRdb's table has in-frame clones only and misses some. Seen here are roughly 28,000 clones, around 76% observed once, and the top ten hold 1.1%. The sort gate was single viable CD3+CD4+CD8-CD45RO+ cells for memory CD4+ T cells. Material for sequencing was memory CD4+ T cells from blood. The receptors come from an adult in good health and CMV-seronegative.

CDR3 amino acids: CASGLVQGNTDTQYF. The CDR3 region has the DNA TGTGCTAGTGGTTTGGTGCAGGGGAACACAGATACGCAGTATTTT. The chain links TRBV12-5 to TRBJ2-3; the D gene is possibly TRBD1 (6 bases). Germline loops: CDR1 LGHNT, CDR2 FRNRAP. This CDR3 is 15 amino acids long. V dropped 0 bases and J dropped 2 bases, with 9 bases sitting between them.

The chain joins TRBV19 to TRBJ1-1; D remains unclear. V was trimmed by 5 bases and J by 5 bases, leaving 15 bases between them. The length of the CDR3 is 14 residues. Per germline, CDR1 LNHDA and CDR2 SQIVND (reference sequence). The CDR3 protein is CASSRVSIDTEAFF. In DNA, the CDR3 is TGTGCCAGTAGTCGGGTCTCAATCGATACTGAAGCTTTCTTT.

This clone has a handful of counts. The rearrangement joins TRBV28 to TRBJ1-2; 7 nucleotides match TRBD1. Trimming took 6 bases from V and 4 from J; bases not matched to a gene: 5. The germline V gene has CDR1 MDHEN and CDR2 SYDVKM. The CDR3 length is 13 residues. DNA for the CDR3: TGTGCCAGCAGCCTAAGACAGGGCTATGGCTACACCTTC. This codes for CASSLRQGYGYTF.

The chain uses TRBV10-3 and TRBJ1-4; 7 bases align to TRBD1. There are 14 residues in the CDR3. The J segment lost 8 bases and the V segment lost 5 bases, leaving 8 bases of the junction unmatched. From germline, CDR1 is ENHRY and CDR2 SYGVKD. CDR3 in amino acids: CAISTGEFQEKLFF. The CDR3 DNA reads as TGTGCCATCAGTACAGGGGAGTTTCAAGAAAAACTGTTTTTT.

The rearrangement uses TRBV7-9 and TRBJ2-1; D gene unclear. This CDR3 has 11 amino acids. Trimming cost V 3 bases and J 9 bases, with 6 bases left between them. Germline lookup yields CDR1 SEHNR and CDR2 FQNEAQ (reference sequence). CDR3 bases: TGTGCCAGCAGCTTGGGTGGTGAGCAGTTCTTC. Translated: CASSLGGEQFF.

This chain joins TRBV29-1 and TRBJ1-2; possible D gene TRBD1, 5 bases. Germline assignment: CDR1 SQVTM and CDR2 ANQGSEA. The V gene lost 0 bases and the J gene lost 8 bases, with 22 bases spanning the gap. The CDR3 covers 16 residues. CDR3 sequence reads: CSVEDRRGRTSEGYTF. The CDR3 DNA reads as TGCAGCGTTGAAGATCGTAGGGGCAGGACCTCTGAGGGCTACACCTTC.

V gene TRBV19 combines with J gene TRBJ2-1, with D perhaps TRBD2 (7 bases). There are 15 residues in the CDR3. Trimming shortened V by 6 bases and J by 2 bases, and 14 bases separated the two germline ends. In germline, CDR1 is LNHDA, CDR2 SQIVND (reference sequence). CDR3 region: CASSSRGGAYNEQFF. CDR3 sequence (DNA): TGTGCCAGTAGCTCCCGAGGGGGGGCCTACAATGAGCAGTTCTTC.

The chain combines TRBV7-9 with TRBJ2-3; 12 bases line up with TRBD2. The V segment lost 5 bases and the J segment 6 bases; nucleotides outside the gene matches: 6. This CDR3 has 15 residues. Germline V CDR1 and CDR2: SEHNR, FQNEAQ (reference sequence). The CDR3 DNA reads TGTGCCAGCAGCGCGACTAGCGGGAGTGTGGATACGCAGTATTTT. Translated: CASSATSGSVDTQYF.